Listed below are T cell receptor beta chains from one sample, sequenced in a study of T cell repertoires in ileal Crohn's disease. The repertoire was sequenced with immunoSEQ multiplex PCR; TCRdb's copy has only in-frame clones and lacks some. The sample comprises about 8,400 clones, 80% of which are singletons, and around 13% rests with the top ten. Sequenced sample: ileal tissue. The receptors shown here come from an adult with Crohn's disease. The CDR3 runs from the conserved cysteine through the conserved F or W. A D gene is named only where the DNA matches it firmly. A clone size is listed for some rows: how often the clone was seen (once, few, many), or a class if it is expanded.

clone size,D gene,J gene,V gene,CDR3 protein,CDR3 DNA
.,.,TRBJ2-7,TRBV28,CASSLSLAYEQYF,TGTGCCAGCAGCCTTTCTCTCGCCTACGAGCAGTACTTC
.,.,TRBJ2-7,TRBV11-1,CASSLGGGSAYEQYF,TGTGCCAGCAGCTTAGGTGGGGGGTCGGCGTACGAGCAGTACTTC
.,.,TRBJ2-5,TRBV28,CASSFSTGAEETQYF,TGTGCCAGCAGTTTCTCGACAGGTGCTGAGGAGACCCAGTACTTC
.,.,TRBJ2-1,TRBV6-1,CASSMEDGNEQFF,TGTGCCAGCAGTATGGAGGATGGGAATGAGCAGTTCTTC
.,TRBD1,TRBJ2-5,TRBV7-9,CASSPRDRTFQETQYF,TGTGCCAGCAGCCCAAGGGACAGAACGTTCCAAGAGACCCAGTACTTC
.,TRBD1,TRBJ2-1,TRBV19,CASRASGTALYNEQFF,TGTGCCAGTAGGGCGTCGGGGACAGCCCTCTACAATGAGCAGTTCTTC
few,.,TRBJ2-7,TRBV10-3,CASRQDSYEQYF,TGTGCCTCCCGACAAGACTCATACGAGCAGTACTTC
once,.,TRBJ2-4,TRBV4-3,CASSQEGLEPSKNIQYF,TGCGCCAGCAGCCAAGAGGGGTTAGAGCCAAGCAAAAACATTCAGTACTTC
.,.,TRBJ2-5,TRBV18,CASSESQGIETQYF,TGTGCCAGCTCGGAGTCGCAGGGAATAGAGACCCAGTACTTC
few,TRBD1,TRBJ1-1,TRBV7-6,CASSLEQGARPAFF,TGTGCCAGCAGCTTAGAACAGGGGGCGAGGCCAGCTTTCTTT
.,.,TRBJ1-1,TRBV11-2,CASSLEVGEAFF,TGTGCCAGCAGCTTAGAAGTCGGTGAAGCTTTCTTT
.,.,TRBJ2-6,TRBV15,CATSRDYSSGANVLTF,TGTGCCACCAGCAGAGACTATAGCTCTGGGGCCAACGTCCTGACTTTC
.,.,TRBJ2-3,TRBV7-9,CASSLEGGGNTDTQYF,TGTGCCAGCAGCTTAGAAGGGGGAGGGAACACAGATACGCAGTATTTT
few,.,TRBJ1-1,TRBV2,CASSRGVNTEAFF,TGTGCCAGCAGTCGGGGCGTAAACACTGAAGCTTTCTTT
.,.,TRBJ2-7,TRBV28,CASSTPTAPYEQYF,TGTGCCAGCAGTACCCCGACAGCACCCTACGAGCAGTACTTC
.,.,TRBJ1-2,TRBV7-9,CASSQLRTINVYGYTF,TGTGCCAGCAGCCAACTCAGGACAATAAATGTCTATGGCTACACCTTC
.,.,TRBJ2-7,TRBV18,CASSTGGGTYEQYF,TGTGCCAGCTCAACAGGGGGGGGTACCTACGAGCAGTACTTC
.,TRBD1,TRBJ1-2,TRBV27,CASSSPGQGDYGYTF,TGTGCCAGCAGTTCCCCGGGACAGGGTGACTATGGCTACACCTTC
once,TRBD2,TRBJ2-2,TRBV2,CASRRREGSGELFF,TGTGCCAGCAGGCGGAGGGAGGGGTCCGGGGAGCTGTTTTTT
.,.,TRBJ2-3,TRBV5-1,CASSPEVPRDTQYF,TGCGCCAGCAGCCCGGAAGTGCCTCGGGATACGCAGTATTTT
once,.,TRBJ1-2,TRBV27,CASSSPYTGSYDYGYTF,TGTGCCAGCAGTTCCCCATACACAGGGTCGTATGACTATGGCTACACCTTC
.,TRBD1,TRBJ2-2,TRBV28,CASSIRQGRFTGELFF,TGTGCCAGCAGTATTCGACAGGGGAGGTTCACCGGGGAGCTGTTTTTT
.,.,TRBJ2-2,TRBV7-2,CASSLRGELFF,TGTGCCAGCAGCCTCAGGGGGGAGCTGTTTTTT
.,.,TRBJ2-3,TRBV5-8,CASSQGDTQYF,TGTGCCAGCAGCCAAGGGGATACGCAGTATTTT
.,.,TRBJ1-1,TRBV4-1,CASSQDPRGEAFF,TGCGCCAGCAGCCAAGACCCCAGGGGAGAAGCTTTCTTT
once,TRBD1,TRBJ2-7,TRBV7-3,CASKEAGGDEQYF,TGTGCCAGCAAGGAGGCAGGGGGCGACGAGCAGTACTTC
few,.,TRBJ1-5,TRBV5-1,CASSLVSGDQPQHF,TGCGCCAGCAGCTTGGTCTCCGGGGATCAGCCCCAGCATTTT
.,TRBD1,TRBJ2-4,TRBV19,CASTGQDRGSKNIQYF,TGTGCCAGTACTGGCCAGGACAGGGGGTCCAAAAACATTCAGTACTTC
few,.,TRBJ2-3,TRBV5-1,CASSLAPGGFGADTQYF,TGCGCCAGCAGCTTGGCTCCGGGGGGCTTCGGGGCAGATACGCAGTATTTT